Below are 8 T cell receptor beta chains sequenced from a single sample in a study of T cell repertoires in cytomegalovirus infection. TCRdb re-analysed the reads in MiXCR, keeping a single row per CDR3 protein. In the table there are around 100,000 distinct CDR3 sequences, approximately 45% of which are singletons. These TCRs' antigens remain unknown. The source material was CD8+ T cells from cultured PBMCs, sampled from culture after CMV antigen stimulation. Source of these receptors: a human donor in good health (CMV status not recorded). Some clones in this sample may be carry-over from other donors' samples.

The CDR3 bases are TGTGCCAGCAGGGCAAGACAGGGGGCTTTGGAGACCCAGTACTTC. It translates to CASRARQGALETQYF. This sequence joins TRBV2 and TRBJ2-5; 10 positions agree with TRBD1. CDR1 and CDR2 from the germline V gene are SNHLY and FYNNEI. V lost 6 bases and J lost 5; bases outside the gene matches: 9. This CDR3 contains 15 residues.

V gene TRBV27 combines with J gene TRBJ2-1; no reliable D call. V shed 8 bases and J shed 2 bases, with 10 bases lying between them. Per the germline V gene, CDR1 is MNHEY and CDR2 is SMNVEV (reference sequence). This CDR3 is 13 amino acids long. The CDR3 loop is CASSTFTYNEQFF. The CDR3 region has the DNA TGTGCCAGCTCGACGTTCACCTACAATGAGCAGTTCTTC.

The sample holds many counts of this clonotype. The chain couples TRBV11-2 to TRBJ1-1, with 8 positions matching TRBD1. The V gene end was trimmed by 5 bases and the J gene end by 2 bases; junction bases not matched to a gene: 4. CDR1 SGHAT and CDR2 FQNNGV come from the germline V gene. CDR3 length equals 14 residues. CDR3 nucleotide sequence: TGTGCCAGCAGCCCAGGACAGGGTAACACTGAAGCTTTCTTT. Amino acids: CASSPGQGNTEAFF.

This clonotype came up many times. V gene TRBV2 combines with J gene TRBJ1-6; D ambiguous. The CDR3 has 14 residues. V was trimmed by 7 bases and J by 9 bases, leaving 16 bases between them. Germline V gene sequence: CDR1 SNHLY, CDR2 FYNNEI. CDR3: CASKGAVGSSPLHF. The CDR3 DNA sequence: TGTGCCAGCAAGGGTGCCGTAGGTAGTTCACCCCTCCACTTT. Combining the CDR3 with reference TRBV2 and TRBJ1-6 gives the whole variable domain EPEVTQTPSHQVTQMGQEVILRCVPISNHLYFYWYRQILGQKVEFLVSFYNNEISEKSEIFDDQFSVERPDGSNFTLKIRSTKLEDSAMYFCASKGAVGSSPLHFGNGTRLTVT.

This clonotype has more than one count but fewer than ten. V is TRBV7-6 and J is TRBJ1-1, with D possibly TRBD1 on 6 matching bases. Per germline, CDR1 SGHVS and CDR2 FNYEAQ. The CDR3 contains 13 residues. V lost 5 bases to trimming and J lost 4 bases, with 11 bases between them. CDR3 sequence reads: CASSAGVGTEAFF. The CDR3 DNA is TGTGCCAGCAGCGCAGGGGTTGGCACTGAAGCTTTCTTT.

The chain carries TRBV5-8 and TRBJ2-7; no clear D. Trimming shortened V by 5 bases and J by 3 bases, and 12 bases separated the two germline ends. Looked up from germline, CDR1 is SGHTS and CDR2 is YDEGEE. This CDR3 is built from 13 residues. The CDR3 region has the DNA TGTGCCAGCAGTTATGCCACGTTCTACGAGCAGTACTTC. Protein sequence: CASSYATFYEQYF. Drawing the rest from reference TRBV5-8 and TRBJ2-7, the complete variable domain is EAGVTQSPTHLIKTRGQQATLRCSPISGHTSVYWYQQALGLGLQFLLWYDEGEERNRGNFPPRFSGRQFPNYSSELNVNALELEDSALYLCASSYATFYEQYFGPGTRLTVT.

This clonotype has a count of ten or more. V is TRBV7-4 and J is TRBJ1-1; D unresolved. The CDR3 spans 16 residues. CDR1 is SGHVT, CDR2 SQSDAQ, per germline. Trimming shortened V by 4 bases and J by 1 base, and 16 bases separated the two germline ends. This chain's CDR3 is CASSSARGRRNTEAFF. The CDR3, as DNA: TGTGCCAGCAGCTCAGCACGGGGAAGACGGAACACTGAAGCTTTCTTT.

This clonotype was observed many times. V gene TRBV29-1 combines with J gene TRBJ2-1; 9 bases map to TRBD1. The V gene's germline CDR1 is SQVTM and CDR2 ANQGSEA. The CDR3 covers 14 residues. Unmatched junction bases numbered 6, after V lost 7 bases and J lost 2 bases. The CDR3 DNA reads TGCAGCGGATCCGGGACAGGGACCTACAATGAGCAGTTCTTC. It encodes CSGSGTGTYNEQFF.